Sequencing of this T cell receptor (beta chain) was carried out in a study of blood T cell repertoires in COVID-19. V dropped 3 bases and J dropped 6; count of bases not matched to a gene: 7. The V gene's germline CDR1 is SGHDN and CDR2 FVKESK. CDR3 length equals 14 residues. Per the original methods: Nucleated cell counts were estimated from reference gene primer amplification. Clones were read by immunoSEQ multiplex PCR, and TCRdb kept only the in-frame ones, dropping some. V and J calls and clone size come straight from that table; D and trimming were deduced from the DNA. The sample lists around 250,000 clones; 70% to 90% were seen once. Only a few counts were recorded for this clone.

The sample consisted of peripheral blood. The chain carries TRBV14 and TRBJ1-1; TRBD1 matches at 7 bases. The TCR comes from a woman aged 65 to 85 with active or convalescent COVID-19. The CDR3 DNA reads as TGTGCCAGCAGCCAGCCCGGACAGGCTCCTGAAGCTTTCTTT. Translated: CASSQPGQAPEAFF.